Below, one T cell receptor beta chain is given with its context. For unsorted samples, genomic DNA was extracted from around 88 million PBMCs. The data were taken from a study of shared clonotypes between healthy human individuals. Trimming pared 5 bases from V and 6 bases from J, leaving 14 bases between. CDR1 is SEHNR, CDR2 FQNEAQ, per germline (reference sequence). The CDR3 runs to 13 residues. The authors distributed each subset's genomic DNA evenly over several immunoSEQ plates. The replicate PCRs on unsorted PBMC were given about 0.3 ug DNA, which is 30,000 to 35,000 T cell genomes. Measured with immunoSEQ multiplex PCR; TCRdb has only the in-frame clones, and not every one. Among about 460,000 clones listed, over 60% were seen once.

Sequenced: PBMCs. The origin of this receptor is a woman aged 35 to 49 in good health. Some clones in this sample may be carry-over from other donors' samples. The chain employs TRBV7-9 and TRBJ2-7; D is unclear. CDR3 DNA sequence: TGTGCCAGCAGCAAAGGCATTGAAACCGAGCAGTACTTC. Amino acid sequence: CASSKGIETEQYF.